Here is one TCR beta chain with its context. Its matching antigen is unknown. cDNA came from about 0.46 to 1 ug RNA primed by random hexamers. With immunoSEQ multiplex PCR, TCR beta CDR3 was amplified across 54 Vbeta and 13 Jbeta. TCRdb independently ran MiXCR on the immunoSEQ multiplex PCR reads; one entry per CDR3 protein. The sample holds 100,000 to 150,000 distinct CDR3 sequences; over 85% are singletons and the top ten take approximately 0.2%. The TEMRA cells underwent FACS enrichment, while the CD8+ and CD4+ T cells underwent negative isolation. The CDR3 runs to 14 residues. Germline CDR1 is MNHEY and CDR2 is SVGAGI. J was trimmed by 6 bases and V by 4 bases; bases with no gene match: 8. This sample is part of a study of CD8 T cells in Susac syndrome. General observations from the study: The number of Susac-specific public clones found was sixteen in total CD8+ repertoires and a few in CD8+ TEMRA repertoires. The authors acknowledged that the study's TCR sequencing and HLA analysis involved relatively few individuals.

The sample comprised CD8+ T cells from PBMCs. The rearrangement joins TRBV6-5 to TRBJ1-2, with 7 bases aligning to TRBD1. The TCR was taken from a human donor with Susac syndrome. The CDR3 nucleotides are TGTGCCAGCAGTTGGCAGGGGGGGGGAGATGGCTACACCTTC. Translated: CASSWQGGGDGYTF.